This T cell receptor (beta chain) is from a study of CD4 and CD8 cells across lung adenocarcinoma regions listed by TCRdb under 2018. Some background on the complete study: Intratumor heterogeneity of the T cell receptor repertoire was examined by comparing tumor centers with tumor margins.

The donors were patients who had localized lung adenocarcinoma, which is a subtype of non-small cell lung cancer. The samples were taken from the centers of localized lung adenocarcinomas. For TCR repertoire analysis, CD8+ T cells taken from tumor tissue were profiled apart from CD4+ T cells. On this clonotype itself: Its antigen is unknown. Nothing much larger sits one base from this clone, and base qualities are not available.

The germline V gene gives CDR1 as ENHRY and CDR2 as SYGVKD. Reading from cysteine to phenylalanine, the CDR3 counts 13 amino acids. This entry keeps only the CDR3 DNA: 39 bases, framed from base 1. The library was produced with PCR. Sequencing used a HiSeq X Ten. TCRdb's own reprocessing of the public reads used fastp at Q25 and MiXCR and kept productive beta chains. Rows are unified per CDR3 protein, each entry keeping the most common DNA and genes. In all, the sample holds fewer than 10,000 distinct CDR3 sequences, and about 51% of those were seen once. The ten largest make up about 20% of the sample.

Sequenced sample: CD8+ T cells from the center of a lung tumor. Interpreted using the paper, the cell subset or site label stands for: tumor center region. The TCR originated in a female donor with lung adenocarcinoma. The CD4 and CD8 labels of this study may be unreliable. The chain was built from TRBV10-3 and TRBJ2-3; the D segment cannot be called with confidence. The end of the DNA is better explained by TRBJ2-7, so the J call may be wrong. The nucleotide sequence reads as follows: TGTGCCACGGTGATTTTATTCACAGACACGCAGTACTTC. Translation gives CATVILFTDTQYF.